The sequence of this T cell receptor beta chain was determined in a study of blood T cell repertoires in COVID-19. Study-level information: Samples of COVID-19 (acute and convalescent) were obtained from the United States, Italy and Spain. Sample material is recorded as cDNA or gDNA derived from T cells, B-cell-depleted T cells, or PBMCs.

Sequenced by immunoSEQ multiplex PCR; TCRdb stores in-frame clones only, minus some. The table has about 480,000 clones, around nine tenths seen once. Participants were placed into cohorts based on the clinical history they reported. Donors of Cohort 3 who recovered were those that had two negative PCRs, clearance, or symptom resolution. The germline CDR1 and CDR2 sequences are LNHDA and SQIVND (reference sequence). CDR3 length: 14 residues. V lost 5 bases and J lost 9, with 19 bases in between. V gene TRBV19 combines with J gene TRBJ2-5; TRBD1 might be the D (6 bases). The specimen sequenced was PBMCs or T cells enriched from blood (not recorded which). The receptor was isolated from a woman aged 35 to 49 who had recovered from COVID-19. CDR3 in DNA: TGTGCCAGTAGTGTCCGACAGGCTACCGTGGCCCAGTACTTC. Its protein product is CASSVRQATVAQYF.